The 20 T cell receptor beta chains presented below share a single source sample, sequenced in a study of OX40 agonist ivuxolimab in advanced cancers. Assay used: immunoSEQ multiplex PCR; TCRdb lists only in-frame clones, some missing. The table records some 64,000 clones, roughly 90% of them present only once. Here the sequenced sample was CD4+ or CD8+ T cells sorted from blood, taken in a trial of the OX40 agonist ivuxolimab. Every receptor here comes from an adult with an advanced solid tumor such as melanoma, head and neck, liver or kidney cancer.

V is TRBV6-1 and J is TRBJ1-1; possible D gene TRBD1, 6 bases. The CDR3 is 14 residues long. Trimming cost V 6 bases and J 6 bases, with 17 bases left between them. CDR1 and CDR2 (germline): MNHNS, SASEGT. The CDR3 nucleotides read TGTGCCAGCAGCGCACGAGGGGGGGTAGCTGAAGCTTTCTTT. Encoded protein: CASSARGGVAEAFF.

Here the CDR3 DNA reads TGTGCCATCCAACCGGGACTAGCGGGAGGTCAGGATACGCAGTATTTT. Encoded protein: CAIQPGLAGGQDTQYF. The chain joins TRBV2 to TRBJ2-3; 15 positions match TRBD2. This CDR3 region has 16 residues. Germline trimming cut 10 bases from V and 6 bases from J; bases unmatched to any gene: 11. Germline values: CDR1 SNHLY, CDR2 FYNNEI.

The V gene is TRBV6-1, the J gene TRBJ2-6; D gene ambiguous. Per germline, CDR1 MNHNS and CDR2 SASEGT. Trimming shortened V by 2 bases and J by 13 bases, and 18 bases separated the two germline ends. The CDR3 contains 15 residues. The CDR3 reads CASSELPWTAPVLTF. CDR3 in DNA: TGTGCCAGCAGTGAACTCCCCTGGACGGCACCAGTCCTGACTTTC.

This clone has only a few counts. The rearrangement uses TRBV25-1 and TRBJ2-1; TRBD2 aligns across 7 bases. This CDR3 contains 17 residues. The junction had 12 bases not matched to a gene; V was cut back by 4 bases and J by 3 bases. In germline, CDR1 is MGHDK, CDR2 SYGVNS. CDR3 bases: TGTGCCAGCAGTGGGGCGGGAGACGGTCCAGGCTACAATGAGCAGTTCTTC. As protein: CASSGAGDGPGYNEQFF.

The chain carries TRBV15 and TRBJ2-7; D may be TRBD2 (5 bases). The CDR3 has 14 residues. Germline V lookup: CDR1 LNHNV, CDR2 YYDKDF (reference sequence). Trimming removed 0 bases at V and 6 bases at J, with 12 bases between. The CDR3: CATSRELLATEQYF. The CDR3 nucleotides read TGTGCCACCAGCAGAGAGCTTCTAGCAACCGAGCAGTACTTC.

The rearrangement links TRBV2 to TRBJ1-5, with 8 bases identical to TRBD1. Germline V gene data show CDR1 as SNHLY and CDR2 as FYNNEI. J lost 0 bases, V lost 6 bases, and 4 bases had no gene match. The length of the CDR3 is 15 residues. CDR3 protein: CASSRTGFSNQPQHF. The CDR3 DNA follows: TGTGCCAGCAGCCGGACAGGGTTTAGCAATCAGCCCCAGCATTTT. Complete variable domain (other parts from reference TRBV2 and TRBJ1-5): EPEVTQTPSHQVTQMGQEVILRCVPISNHLYFYWYRQILGQKVEFLVSFYNNEISEKSEIFDDQFSVERPDGSNFTLKIRSTKLEDSAMYFCASSRTGFSNQPQHFGDGTRLSIL.

This clone was detected only once. This chain uses TRBV6-6 with TRBJ1-2, with D tentatively TRBD1 (6 bases). This CDR3 has 15 amino acids. From germline, CDR1 is MNHNY and CDR2 SVGAGI (reference sequence). V was trimmed by 4 bases and J by 0 bases, leaving 12 bases between them. The CDR3, as DNA: TGTGCCAGCAGTTTCTTACAGGGAGCTAACTATGGCTACACCTTC. Translating gives CASSFLQGANYGYTF.

This chain links TRBV28 with TRBJ2-7, with D uncertain. Germline CDR1 MDHEN, CDR2 SYDVKM. The CDR3 has 14 residues. Between the trimmed V and J ends, which lost 5 bases and 2 bases, there was a span of 13 bases. CDR3 DNA: TGTGCCAGCAGTACCCCGTTAGGACCCTACGAGCAGTACTTC. Protein product: CASSTPLGPYEQYF.

The rearrangement joins TRBV28 to TRBJ2-7, with D uncertain. The CDR3 is 15 amino acids. The ends were cut back, 3 bases at V and 3 bases at J, with 15 bases in the middle. Germline V CDR1 and CDR2: MDHEN, SYDVKM. CDR3 DNA: TGTGCCAGCAGTTTGGTGGCTGCAACGGGCTACGAGCAGTACTTC. It translates to CASSLVAATGYEQYF.

This chain joins TRBV18 and TRBJ2-3, with D perhaps assigned TRBD1 or TRBD2 (5 bases each). With 6 bases removed from V and 2 bases from J, the gap between germline ends came to 9 bases. Germline CDR1 reads KGHSH; CDR2 reads LQKENI. The CDR3 length is 13 residues. The CDR3 nucleotides read TGTGCCAGCTCTGGGGGAAACACAGATACGCAGTATTTT. Its protein is CASSGGNTDTQYF.

The chain employs TRBV7-9 and TRBJ1-2; D gene uncertain. V was shortened by 4 bases and J by 6 bases, with 21 bases between the two germline ends. The CDR3 spans 16 residues. Germline CDR1 reads SEHNR; CDR2 reads FQNEAQ (reference sequence). The CDR3, as DNA: TGTGCCAGCAGCTCCGCCTGGTCGGCAGGATCTCATGGCTACACCTTC. This sequence encodes CASSSAWSAGSHGYTF. Filled out from reference TRBV7-9 and TRBJ1-2, the complete variable domain reads DTGVSQNPRHKITKRGQNVTFRCDPISEHNRLYWYRQTLGQGPEFLTYFQNEAQLEKSRLLSDRFSAERPKGSFSTLEIQRTEQGDSAMYLCASSSAWSAGSHGYTFGSGTRLTVV.

This sequence joins TRBV11-2 and TRBJ2-3, with 9 bases fitting TRBD2. Trimming at V came to 2 bases and at J to 1 base, leaving 10 bases not matched to a gene. The CDR3 is 18 residues long. Germline V gene lookup returns CDR1 SGHAT and CDR2 FQNNGV. CDR3 nucleotide sequence: TGTGCCAGCAGCTTATCGATGCGGGGGGGAGAGGGCACAGATACGCAGTATTTT. Translation: CASSLSMRGGEGTDTQYF.

V is TRBV21-1 and J is TRBJ2-5. TRBV21-1 represents a pseudogene. CDR3 length equals 15 residues. CDR3 sequence (DNA): TGTGCCAGCAGCTTCCCGGCTGGGGGTAGGGAGACCCAGTACTTC. This gives the protein CASSFPAGGRETQYF.

This chain links TRBV15 with TRBJ1-4; TRBD1 is a possible D gene (6 bases). This CDR3 contains 16 residues. The germline V and J ends were trimmed by 4 bases and 0 bases, with 12 bases remaining between them. CDR1 and CDR2 (germline): LNHNV, YYDKDF (reference sequence). The CDR3 region has the DNA TGTGCCACCAGCATCAACAGGGAAACAACTAATGAAAAACTGTTTTTT. This codes for CATSINRETTNEKLFF.

The chain recombines TRBV6-1 with TRBJ2-5; weak D call: TRBD2 (5 bases). The V gene's germline CDR1 is MNHNS and CDR2 SASEGT. V was pared by 2 bases and J by 5 bases, with 15 bases between. The CDR3 sequence is 15 residues long. The CDR3 protein is CASSEYASRGETQYF. In DNA, the CDR3 is TGTGCCAGCAGTGAATATGCTTCTAGAGGGGAGACCCAGTACTTC.

V and J are TRBV5-4 and TRBJ1-2; weak D call: TRBD1 (5 bases). The CDR3 consists of 15 residues. Looked up from germline, CDR1 is SGHNT and CDR2 is YYREEE (reference sequence). Trimming pared 3 bases from V and 4 bases from J, leaving 16 bases between. The CDR3: CASSSPRDGGYGYTF. The CDR3, as DNA: TGTGCCAGCAGCTCACCTCGGGACGGTGGCTATGGCTACACCTTC. The whole variable domain, remainder taken from reference TRBV5-4 and TRBJ1-2, is ETGVTQSPTHLIKTRGQQVTLRCSSQSGHNTVSWYQQALGQGPQFIFQYYREEENGRGNFPPRFSGLQFPNYSSELNVNALELDDSALYLCASSSPRDGGYGYTFGSGTRLTVV.

The CDR3 sequence is CASQSSPGTRGQFF. CDR3 coding DNA: TGTGCCAGCCAATCCAGCCCCGGGACCCGGGGGCAGTTCTTC. The chain has TRBV6-5 and TRBJ2-1; perhaps D is TRBD1 or TRBD2 (5 bases each). This CDR3 is built from 14 residues. The germline V gene encodes CDR1 MNHEY and CDR2 SVGAGI. The V end was cut by 8 bases, the J end by 12 bases, with 23 bases between.

The CDR3 is CASSSRHSGSAEAFF. The CDR3 DNA sequence: TGTGCCAGCAGTTCCAGACACTCGGGGAGCGCTGAAGCTTTCTTT. This chain connects TRBV28 to TRBJ1-1; D is uncertain. V was cut by 4 bases and J by 6 bases, with 18 bases left in between. This CDR3 is 15 amino acids long. Germline CDR1 reads MDHEN; CDR2 reads SYDVKM.

This clone was counted a single time. The chain combines TRBV2 with TRBJ1-1; 7 nucleotides align to TRBD1. The CDR3 length is 15 residues. V lost 4 bases to trimming and J lost 1 base; unmatched junction nucleotides: 6. Germline CDR1 reads SNHLY; CDR2 reads FYNNEI. The CDR3 is CASSGGGTANTEAFF. The DNA of the CDR3 is TGTGCCAGCAGTGGAGGCGGGACAGCGAACACTGAAGCTTTCTTT.

The V call is TRBV5-4, the J call TRBJ1-1; 7 bases are a match to TRBD1. Germline assignment: CDR1 SGHNT and CDR2 YYREEE (reference sequence). V shed 5 bases and J 1 base; nucleotides not matched to a gene: 5. This CDR3 is 14 amino acids long. The CDR3 DNA reads as TGTGCCAGCAGTTACCGGGACAGGAACACTGAAGCTTTCTTT. This codes for CASSYRDRNTEAFF.